Below are 6 T cell receptor beta chains sequenced from a single sample in a study of PD-1 blockade in mismatch repair-deficient tumors (dated by TCRdb to about 2017). The method was the immunoSEQ multiplex PCR assay. Held by TCRdb, this immuneACCESS table contains in-frame sequences only and omits some clones. Under half of the omission traces to an unresolved V gene where checked; the cause of the rest is unknown. The sample has 120,000 or so clones on record, roughly nine tenths of them singletons. Together, the top ten hold approximately 13% of the sample. The sequencing used peripheral blood, collected 44 weeks after starting pembrolizumab. These receptors originate from an adult with mismatch repair-deficient cancer.

V gene TRBV19 combines with J gene TRBJ1-5; the D is unclear. The V gene's germline CDR1 is LNHDA and CDR2 SQIVND (reference sequence). V was clipped by 2 bases and J by 3 bases, with 11 bases between them. CDR3 length: 15 amino acids. CDR3 DNA: TGTGCCAGTAGTATAATCAGAGAGATCAATCAGCCCCAGCATTTT. It codes for CASSIIREINQPQHF.

As concerns this clone: One end of the junction varies from germline; a read error may be responsible. The chain has TRBV6-5 and TRBJ2-1; D remains ambiguous. The germline V gene has CDR1 MNHEY and CDR2 SVGAGI. The CDR3 length is 11 residues. The CDR3 bases are TGTGCCAGCAGTTACTCGACCCTCTTCATCTTC. Translating it yields CASSYSTLFIF.

V gene TRBV11-2 combines with J gene TRBJ2-7, with 10 bases aligning to TRBD1. Unmatched junction bases numbered 5, after V lost 3 bases and J lost 3 bases. The CDR3 is made up of 15 amino acids. The V gene's germline CDR1 is SGHAT and CDR2 FQNNGV. The CDR3 nucleotides read TGTGCCAGCAGCTTGGGACAGGGGAATGTCTACGAGCAGTACTTC. Protein: CASSLGQGNVYEQYF.

The chain couples TRBV19 to TRBJ2-7, with TRBD1 identical over 8 bases. CDR3 length: 14 amino acids. Germline trimming cut 7 bases from V and 1 base from J; bases unmatched to any gene: 6. CDR1 and CDR2 (germline): LNHDA, SQIVND (reference sequence). CDR3 protein: CASKVTGDSYEQYF. The CDR3 DNA follows: TGTGCCAGTAAGGTGACAGGGGATTCCTACGAGCAGTACTTC.

This clone was found a few times. The rearrangement joins TRBV7-9 to TRBJ1-1; the D is unclear. Germline CDR1 reads SEHNR; CDR2 reads FQNEAQ (reference sequence). Trimming left V 4 bases short and J 0 bases short, with 18 bases between. The CDR3 length is 17 residues. In DNA, the CDR3 is TGTGCCAGCAGCTCAACAAAGGCGGGGTGGATGAACACTGAAGCTTTCTTT. Its protein product is CASSSTKAGWMNTEAFF.

CDR3 bases: TGTGCCAGCAGTGAGAGGAACACCTACTCCTACAATGAGCAGTTCTTC. The encoded protein is CASSERNTYSYNEQFF. This chain links TRBV2 with TRBJ2-1; D is unclear. The germline CDR1 and CDR2 sequences are SNHLY and FYNNEI. The CDR3 totals 16 residues. V lost 3 bases and J lost 0, with 12 bases in between.